These 6 T cell receptor beta chains came from one sample sequenced in a study of cytomegalovirus exposure and HLA in healthy donors. PCR was performed using 60 Vbeta and 13 Jbeta primers. Generated by immunoSEQ multiplex PCR, the TCRdb table keeps only in-frame clones and is missing some. The table records approximately 110,000 clones, over 70% of them present only once. The sequenced sample consisted of PBMCs. The source is a man aged 35 to 55 in good health and CMV-seronegative.

The chain employs TRBV7-9 and TRBJ1-2; D is ambiguous. Trimming removed 3 bases from V and 5 bases from J, with 7 bases in between. Germline CDR1 and CDR2: SEHNR and FQNEAQ (reference sequence). The CDR3 consists of 12 residues. The CDR3 sequence is CASSFSPYGYTF. As DNA, the CDR3 is TGTGCCAGCAGCTTTAGTCCTTATGGCTACACCTTC.

V is TRBV18 and J is TRBJ2-7; D might be TRBD1 (6 bases). The length of the CDR3 is 13 residues. Deletions cut 1 base from V and 4 bases from J, with 8 bases between. Germline CDR1 KGHSH, CDR2 LQKENI. This chain's CDR3 is CASSPQQGYEQYF. The CDR3 DNA reads TGTGCCAGCTCACCACAACAGGGTTACGAGCAGTACTTC. Drawing the rest from reference TRBV18 and TRBJ2-7, the complete variable domain is NAGVMQNPRHLVRRRGQEARLRCSPMKGHSHVYWYRQLPEEGLKFMVYLQKENIIDESGMPKERFSAEFPKEGPSILRIQQVVRGDSAAYFCASSPQQGYEQYFGPGTRLTVT.

This clone was found once. The V call is TRBV4-1, the J call TRBJ2-1; 9 bases fit TRBD2. The J segment lost 4 bases and the V segment lost 2 bases, leaving 12 bases of the junction unmatched. There are 18 residues in the CDR3. The germline V gene has CDR1 MGHRA and CDR2 YSYEKL. CDR3 residues: CASSQSLTAGGGYNEQFF. The CDR3 DNA reads as TGCGCCAGCAGCCAATCGTTAACCGCGGGGGGGGGATACAATGAGCAGTTCTTC.

The chain has TRBV28 and TRBJ1-2, with a weak D call TRBD1 (6 bases). The V gene's germline CDR1 is MDHEN and CDR2 SYDVKM. The V gene lost 3 bases and the J gene lost 6 bases, with 11 bases spanning the gap. This CDR3 contains 13 residues. The CDR3 is CASSFHRADGYTF. The CDR3 DNA reads TGTGCCAGCAGTTTTCACAGGGCAGATGGCTACACCTTC.

As for this clone: Additional DNA sequences in this sample encode the identical CDR3. The rearrangement joins TRBV13 to TRBJ1-1; TRBD1 agrees at 8 bases. The length of the CDR3 is 14 residues. Trimming took 1 base from V and 5 from J; bases not matched to a gene: 3. Germline-derived CDR1 and CDR2 are PRHDT and FYEKMQ (reference sequence). The CDR3 here is CASSLDYRGTEAFF. The CDR3 coding sequence is TGTGCCAGCAGCTTAGATTACAGGGGGACTGAAGCTTTCTTT.

The rearrangement links TRBV7-9 to TRBJ2-1; weak D call: TRBD2 (6 bases). Looked up from germline, CDR1 is SEHNR and CDR2 is FQNEAQ (reference sequence). V shed 3 bases and J shed 7 bases, with 16 bases lying between them. The CDR3 is 15 residues long. The CDR3 sequence: CASSFTGVGRNEQFF. Written as DNA, the CDR3 is TGTGCCAGCAGCTTTACGGGGGTGGGAAGGAATGAGCAGTTCTTC.